The source of this TCR beta chain is a study of T cell responses to AZD1222 COVID-19 vaccine. Regarding the study as a whole: Per reports, nearly half of all spike-specific TCRs target regions that are unmutated in variants. Only 5 or 6 people who got AZD1222 tested seropositive at baseline.

This clone appeared a single time. What it recognizes is unknown. This table comes from immunoSEQ multiplex PCR, and its TCRdb copy is limited to in-frame clones, with some not included. The repertoire consists of about 150,000 clones, with about 86% occurring once and the leading ten covering approximately 4.7%. V lost 3 bases and J 2 bases, leaving 8 bases between the germline ends. Per the germline V gene, CDR1 is KGHSH and CDR2 is LQKENI. The CDR3 loop spans 14 amino acids. The receptor's source is an adult who received the AZD1222 COVID-19 vaccine. The rearrangement joins TRBV18 to TRBJ1-5; D is undetermined. The material was peripheral blood, obtained 28 days after the second AZD1222 dose. Here the CDR3 DNA reads TGTGCCAGCTCACCTCCCTCAGGCAATCAGCCCCAGCATTTT. Encoded protein: CASSPPSGNQPQHF.